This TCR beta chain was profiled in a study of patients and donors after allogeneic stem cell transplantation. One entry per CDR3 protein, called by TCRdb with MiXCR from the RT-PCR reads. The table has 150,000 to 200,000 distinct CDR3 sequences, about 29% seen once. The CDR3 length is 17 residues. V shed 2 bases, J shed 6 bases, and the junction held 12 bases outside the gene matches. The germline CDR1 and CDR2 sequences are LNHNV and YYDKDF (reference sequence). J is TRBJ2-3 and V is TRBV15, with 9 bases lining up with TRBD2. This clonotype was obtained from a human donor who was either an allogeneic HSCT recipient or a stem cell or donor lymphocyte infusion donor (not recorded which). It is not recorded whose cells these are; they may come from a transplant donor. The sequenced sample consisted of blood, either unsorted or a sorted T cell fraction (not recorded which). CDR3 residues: CATSRHPGLAPNDTQYF. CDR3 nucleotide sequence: TGTGCCACCAGCAGACATCCGGGACTAGCCCCTAACGATACGCAGTATTTT.